The 24 T cell receptor beta chains reported below all come from one sample, sequenced in a study of cytomegalovirus exposure and HLA in healthy donors. The study ran its PCR with 60 Vbeta and 13 Jbeta primers. This table comes from immunoSEQ multiplex PCR, and its TCRdb copy is limited to in-frame clones, with some not included. The table records 120,000 to 150,000 clones, roughly 74% of them present only once. Material: PBMCs. These receptors were obtained from a man in his forties in good health and CMV-seronegative.

J is TRBJ2-6 and V is TRBV4-3; D might be TRBD2 (5 bases). The CDR3 covers 16 residues. V gave up 3 bases and J gave up 0 bases, with 9 bases separating them. Germline CDR1 LGHNA, CDR2 YSLEER. CDR3 sequence: CASSQETSSGANVLTF. DNA for the CDR3: TGCGCCAGCAGCCAGGAAACTAGCTCTGGGGCCAACGTCCTGACTTTC.

The V gene is TRBV28, the J gene TRBJ2-7; a weak D match, TRBD1 (6 bases). Trimming took 5 bases from V and 3 from J, leaving 14 bases between them. The CDR3 runs to 14 residues. CDR1 is MDHEN and CDR2 is SYDVKM in the germline V gene. CDR3 sequence reads: CASSDPGQFYEQYF. The CDR3 coding sequence is TGTGCCAGCAGTGACCCGGGACAATTCTACGAGCAGTACTTC.

V is TRBV7-9 and J is TRBJ1-2; D may be TRBD1 (5 bases). V was clipped by 1 base and J by 8 bases, with 20 bases between them. The CDR3 extends over 16 amino acids. CDR1 is SEHNR, CDR2 FQNEAQ, per germline (reference sequence). The CDR3 bases are TGTGCCAGCAGCTTAGATCCCTTGTCCTCCGGGGGAGGCTACACCTTC. Residues: CASSLDPLSSGGGYTF.

The chain recombines TRBV27 with TRBJ2-1; 8 positions match TRBD2. The CDR3 is 17 amino acids. V trimming: 3 bases; J trimming: 8 bases; junction bases outside the gene matches: 15. CDR1 and CDR2 from the germline V gene are MNHEY and SMNVEV (reference sequence). CDR3 amino acids: CASSFTPPGGPGDEQFF. The CDR3 bases are TGTGCCAGCAGTTTCACCCCCCCGGGGGGGCCCGGGGATGAGCAGTTCTTC.

The V gene is TRBV4-1, the J gene TRBJ1-1, with unresolved D. With 4 bases removed from V and 0 bases from J, the gap between germline ends came to 15 bases. CDR1 and CDR2 from the germline V gene are MGHRA and YSYEKL. CDR3 size: 16 residues. The chain's CDR3 is CASSPIGRAMNTEAFF. The DNA for the CDR3 is TGCGCCAGCAGCCCCATCGGGCGGGCAATGAACACTGAAGCTTTCTTT.

The CDR3 protein is CASSLARFDNQETQYF. CDR3 bases: TGTGCCAGCAGCTTAGCGCGATTTGACAACCAAGAGACCCAGTACTTC. The chain recombines TRBV7-9 with TRBJ2-5; the D is unclear. The CDR3 is 16 amino acids. Germline V gene lookup returns CDR1 SEHNR and CDR2 FQNEAQ (reference sequence). Trimming pared 0 bases from V and 0 bases from J, leaving 11 bases between.

The chain uses TRBV27 and TRBJ1-2; 7 bases agree with TRBD1. V lost 5 bases, J lost 3 bases, and 6 bases stayed unmatched. Germline lookup yields CDR1 MNHEY and CDR2 SMNVEV (reference sequence). The CDR3 is 14 amino acids. The DNA for the CDR3 is TGTGCCAGCAGTCCAACGGGACAGCACTATGGCTACACCTTC. Translating gives CASSPTGQHYGYTF.

The J gene is TRBJ2-5, the V gene TRBV4-1; a possible D gene is TRBD2 (5 bases). The assigned J gene may be wrong: the sequence end matches TRBJ2-7 better. The CDR3 extends over 16 amino acids. Germline loops: CDR1 MGHRA, CDR2 YSYEKL. The CDR3 protein is CASSQDSGSDPYEQYF. The CDR3 coding sequence is TGCGCCAGCAGCCAAGATTCGGGGTCGGATCCCTACGAGCAGTACTTC.

This chain links TRBV30 with TRBJ1-5, with 7 bases matching TRBD1. V lost 1 base to trimming and J lost 1 base; unmatched junction nucleotides: 4. Germline CDR1 GTSNPN, CDR2 SVGIG (reference sequence). The CDR3 extends over 15 amino acids. The CDR3 spells CAWSERGRSNQPQHF. The CDR3 nucleotides are TGTGCCTGGAGTGAAAGGGGGCGAAGCAATCAGCCCCAGCATTTT.

V usage is TRBV13 and J usage is TRBJ1-1, with a possible D match to TRBD1 (5 bases). This CDR3 is built from 19 residues. V gave up 0 bases and J gave up 4 bases, with 24 bases separating them. The germline CDR1 and CDR2 sequences are PRHDT and FYEKMQ (reference sequence). The DNA for the CDR3 is TGTGCCAGCAGCTTAGGCCAGAGGGTGGGGGGTCGGATCGCCACTGAAGCTTTCTTT. This codes for CASSLGQRVGGRIATEAFF.

V is TRBV29-1 and J is TRBJ1-2; D not resolved. Germline CDR1 is SQVTM and CDR2 is ANQGSEA. Deletions cut 6 bases from V and 4 bases from J, with 6 bases between. The CDR3 loop spans 10 amino acids. The CDR3 sequence: CSVLAYGYTF. Written as DNA, the CDR3 is TGCAGCGTCCTGGCCTATGGCTACACCTTC.

This clone came up a few times. The chain recombines TRBV6-1 with TRBJ1-2; 7 bases agree with TRBD1. V shed 3 bases and J 7 bases; nucleotides not matched to a gene: 2. This CDR3 has 12 amino acids. The V gene's germline CDR1 is MNHNS and CDR2 SASEGT. The CDR3 is CASSETGSGYTF. CDR3 in DNA: TGTGCCAGCAGTGAGACAGGGAGTGGCTACACCTTC.

This sequence joins TRBV5-4 and TRBJ1-2; D not certain. V shed 4 bases and J shed 1 base, with 20 bases lying between them. CDR3 length: 17 amino acids. Germline V gene data show CDR1 as SGHNT and CDR2 as YYREEE (reference sequence). CDR3: CASSEDGYHTLNYGYTF. CDR3 bases: TGTGCCAGCAGCGAAGACGGGTATCATACTCTTAACTATGGCTACACCTTC.

This rearrangement joins TRBV9 to TRBJ2-3; 11 nucleotides match TRBD2. V lost 4 bases and J lost 8; bases outside the gene matches: 15. This CDR3 region has 17 residues. The germline CDR1 and CDR2 sequences are SGDLS and YYNGEE. The CDR3 loop is CASSPRRASGGRGTQYF. As DNA, the CDR3 is TGTGCCAGCAGCCCCCGTCGGGCTAGCGGGGGGAGAGGTACGCAGTATTTT. Full variable domain (missing parts from reference TRBV9 and TRBJ2-3): DSGVTQTPKHLITATGQRVTLRCSPRSGDLSVYWYQQSLDQGLQFLIQYYNGEERAKGNILERFSAQQFPDLHSELNLSSLELGDSALYFCASSPRRASGGRGTQYFGPGTRLTVL.

V gene TRBV18 combines with J gene TRBJ1-1, with 8 bases lining up with TRBD1. CDR3 length: 14 residues. In germline, CDR1 is KGHSH, CDR2 LQKENI. The V segment lost 3 bases and the J segment 4 bases; nucleotides outside the gene matches: 4. Here the CDR3 reads CASSPTGDSTEAFF. CDR3 bases: TGTGCCAGCTCACCGACAGGGGACTCCACTGAAGCTTTCTTT.

The chain recombines TRBV7-2 with TRBJ2-2; no clear D gene. V was cut by 5 bases and J by 6 bases, with 10 bases left in between. This CDR3 has 13 residues. Germline V gene lookup returns CDR1 SGHTA and CDR2 FQGNSA. The CDR3 bases are TGTGCCAGCAGCCCCGAGTACGCCGGGGAGCTGTTTTTT. Translation gives CASSPEYAGELFF.

The CDR3: CASSQSGQGNNSPLHF. Written as DNA, the CDR3 is TGCGCCAGCAGTCAATCTGGTCAGGGAAATAATTCACCCCTCCACTTT. J is TRBJ1-6 and V is TRBV23-1, with D perhaps matching TRBD1 (5 bases). TRBV23-1 is classed as an ORF, of uncertain function. Trimming removed 0 bases at V and 5 bases at J, with 11 bases between. The CDR3 is 16 residues long.

This clone was counted a single time. The rearrangement uses TRBV6-5 and TRBJ1-6; perhaps TRBD1 as D (6 bases). Germline values: CDR1 MNHEY, CDR2 SVGAGI. Between the trimmed V and J ends, which lost 5 bases and 7 bases, there was a span of 15 bases. This CDR3 spans 15 amino acids. The CDR3 nucleotides are TGTGCCAGCAGTCCCCCGGGGGGGGCGAATTCACCCCTCCACTTT. As protein: CASSPPGGANSPLHF.

This chain links TRBV6-5 with TRBJ2-1, with TRBD2 matching 7 bases. The CDR3 has 13 residues. Germline CDR1 and CDR2: MNHEY and SVGAGI. V gave up 6 bases and J gave up 4 bases; unmatched junction bases: 3. CDR3 sequence (DNA): TGTGCCAGCAGGCCAGCGGGGTACAATGAGCAGTTCTTC. Encoded protein: CASRPAGYNEQFF.

The rearrangement joins TRBV9 to TRBJ1-4, with TRBD1 matching over 10 bases. CDR1 SGDLS and CDR2 YYNGEE come from the germline V gene. This CDR3 is built from 16 residues. Trimming at V came to 4 bases and at J to 3 bases, leaving 6 bases not matched to a gene. In DNA, the CDR3 is TGTGCCAGCAGCTCCCGACAGGGGGCGCCTAATGAAAAACTGTTTTTT. Its translation is CASSSRQGAPNEKLFF.

The chain links TRBV16 to TRBJ1-1, with 9 bases fitting TRBD1. The trim removed 5 bases at V and 3 bases at J, leaving 4 bases unmatched. This CDR3 is 14 amino acids long. Germline CDR1 and CDR2: KGHSY and FQNENV. CDR3: CASSLRQGDTEAFF. CDR3 DNA: TGTGCCAGCAGCTTACGACAGGGGGACACTGAAGCTTTCTTT.

This clone was found once. The chain combines TRBV7-8 with TRBJ1-5, with D maybe TRBD1 (6 bases). V lost 5 bases and J lost 3, with 17 bases in between. The CDR3 has 16 amino acids. Germline CDR1 and CDR2: SGHVS and FQNEAQ. The CDR3 protein is CASSPRGGRVNQPQHF. For the CDR3, the DNA is TGTGCCAGCAGCCCAAGGGGGGGGAGAGTCAATCAGCCCCAGCATTTT. Complete variable domain (other parts from reference TRBV7-8 and TRBJ1-5): GAGVSQSPRYKVAKRGQDVALRCDPISGHVSLFWYQQALGQGPEFLTYFQNEAQLDKSGLPSDRFFAERPEGSVSTLKIQRTQQEDSAVYLCASSPRGGRVNQPQHFGDGTRLSIL.

The chain carries TRBV4-1 and TRBJ2-5, with 9 bases aligning to TRBD2. Germline V gene data show CDR1 as MGHRA and CDR2 as YSYEKL. V lost 4 bases, J lost 2 bases, and 5 bases stayed unmatched. This CDR3 comprises 15 residues. The DNA of the CDR3 is TGCGCCAGCAGCCCCGCCCTAGCGGGGCAAGAGACCCAGTACTTC. It yields the protein CASSPALAGQETQYF.

The chain employs TRBV28 and TRBJ2-5; D possibly corresponds to TRBD1 (6 bases). The CDR3 contains 18 residues. V gave up 3 bases and J gave up 3 bases, with 23 bases separating them. The germline V gene encodes CDR1 MDHEN and CDR2 SYDVKM. In nucleotides, the CDR3 is TGTGCCAGCAGTTTTTACCTCTCGGTCGGGACAAGAGAAGAGACCCAGTACTTC. It codes for CASSFYLSVGTREETQYF.